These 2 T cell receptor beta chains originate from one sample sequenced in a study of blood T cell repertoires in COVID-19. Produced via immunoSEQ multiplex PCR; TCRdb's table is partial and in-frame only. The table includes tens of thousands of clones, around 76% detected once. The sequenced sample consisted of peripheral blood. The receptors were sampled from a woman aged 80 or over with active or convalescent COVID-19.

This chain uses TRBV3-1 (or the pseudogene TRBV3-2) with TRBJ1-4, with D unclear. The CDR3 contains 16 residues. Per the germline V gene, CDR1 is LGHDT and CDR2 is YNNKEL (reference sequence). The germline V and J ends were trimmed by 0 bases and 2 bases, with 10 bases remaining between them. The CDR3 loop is CASSQESTQTNEKLFF. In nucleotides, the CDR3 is TGTGCCAGCAGCCAAGAATCGACACAGACTAATGAAAAACTGTTTTTT.

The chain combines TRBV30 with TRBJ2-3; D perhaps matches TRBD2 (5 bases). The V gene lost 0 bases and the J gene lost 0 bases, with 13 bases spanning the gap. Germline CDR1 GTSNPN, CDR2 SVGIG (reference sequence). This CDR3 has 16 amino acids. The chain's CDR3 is CAWSVDYGSSTDTQYF. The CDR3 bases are TGTGCCTGGAGTGTAGACTACGGCTCTAGCACAGATACGCAGTATTTT.